The 4 T cell receptor beta chains below were found in one sample sequenced in a study of Ad26.COV2.S vaccination and SARS-CoV-2 variants. The treatment here: about 20 received Ad26.COV2.S at low or high dose, single or two shots; 5 received placebo; per-sample allocation not given. Day 63 after the first injection of vaccine or placebo was the sampling time. Repertoires were generated with immunoSEQ multiplex PCR, while TCRdb's copy carries only in-frame clones and drops some. The sample lists around 320,000 clones, over 75% occurring once. The sequenced sample was peripheral blood, obtained in a trial of Ad26.COV2.S vaccine versus placebo. The receptors were gathered from a person aged 18-65 years who received the Ad26.COV2.S COVID-19 vaccine or a placebo.

V and J are TRBV23-1 and TRBJ2-3; 9 positions agree with TRBD1. TRBV23-1 is noted as an ORF with a role that remains uncertain. V gave up 3 bases and J gave up 0 bases; unmatched junction bases: 10. The CDR3 contains 18 residues. The CDR3 DNA is TGCGCCAGCAGTCATGGACCGGGACAGGGTGTAAGCACAGATACGCAGTATTTT. It specifies CASSHGPGQGVSTDTQYF.

The rearrangement joins TRBV7-8 to TRBJ1-2; D may be TRBD1 (5 bases). Trimming took off 4 bases at V and 6 bases at J, with 18 bases between the two ends. This CDR3 is built from 15 residues. Germline loops: CDR1 SGHVS, CDR2 FQNEAQ. Here the CDR3 reads CASSSRWGIRDGYTF. In DNA form, the CDR3 reads TGTGCCAGCAGCTCTAGGTGGGGGATACGTGATGGCTACACCTTC.

This rearrangement joins TRBV14 to TRBJ1-1; no firm D call. Per germline, CDR1 SGHDN and CDR2 FVKESK. The CDR3 is 13 residues long. V lost 4 bases and J 6 bases, leaving 12 bases between the germline ends. CDR3 amino acids: CASSPLRDAEAFF. Written as DNA, the CDR3 is TGTGCCAGCAGCCCACTCCGGGATGCTGAAGCTTTCTTT.

The chain combines TRBV6-4 with TRBJ1-4, with D unresolved. Germline values: CDR1 MRHNA, CDR2 SNTAGT. V lost 11 bases and J 4 bases, leaving 23 bases between the germline ends. The CDR3 spans 16 residues. The CDR3 reads CAGKEGGPRYNEKLFF. In nucleotides, the CDR3 is TGTGCCGGAAAAGAAGGAGGACCGCGATATAATGAAAAACTGTTTTTT.